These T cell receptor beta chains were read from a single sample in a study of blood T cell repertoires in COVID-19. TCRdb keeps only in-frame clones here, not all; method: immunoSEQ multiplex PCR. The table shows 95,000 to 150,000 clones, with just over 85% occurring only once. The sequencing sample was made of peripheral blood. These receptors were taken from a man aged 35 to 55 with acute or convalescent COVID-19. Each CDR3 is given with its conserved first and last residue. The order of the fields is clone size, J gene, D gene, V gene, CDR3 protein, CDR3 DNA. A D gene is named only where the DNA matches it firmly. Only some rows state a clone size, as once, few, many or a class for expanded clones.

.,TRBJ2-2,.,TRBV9,CASSVKATGELFF,TGTGCCAGCAGCGTAAAAGCGACCGGGGAGCTGTTTTTT
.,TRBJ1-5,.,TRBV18,CASSLLQGENQPQHF,TGTGCCAGCTCGCTTTTACAGGGTGAGAATCAGCCCCAGCATTTT
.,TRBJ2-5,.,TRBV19,CASSTGFAETQYF,TGTGCCAGCAGCACAGGGTTCGCAGAGACCCAGTACTTC
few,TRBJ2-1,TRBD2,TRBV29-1,CSAVTSGVYNEQFF,TGCAGCGCCGTCACTAGCGGGGTCTACAATGAGCAGTTCTTC
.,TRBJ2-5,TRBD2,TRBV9,CASSVGLAGRETQYF,TGTGCCAGCAGCGTAGGACTAGCGGGAAGAGAGACCCAGTACTTC
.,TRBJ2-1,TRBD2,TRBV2,CASNGLAVNEQFF,TGTGCCAGCAACGGACTAGCAGTCAATGAGCAGTTCTTC
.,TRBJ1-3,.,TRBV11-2,CASSFSIPGSGNTIYF,TGTGCCAGCAGCTTCTCGATACCCGGCTCTGGAAACACCATATATTTT
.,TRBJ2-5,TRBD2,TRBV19,CASSMVAGHRETQYF,TGTGCCAGTAGTATGGTAGCGGGGCATAGGGAGACCCAGTACTTC
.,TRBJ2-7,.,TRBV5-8,CASSPGTYTQQYF,TGTGCCAGCAGCCCCGGGACTTATACGCAGCAGTACTTC
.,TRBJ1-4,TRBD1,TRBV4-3,CASSQSRTGYNEKLFF,TGCGCCAGCAGCCAATCCAGGACAGGTTATAATGAAAAACTGTTTTTT
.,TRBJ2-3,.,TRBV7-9,CASSRSGNTDTQYF,TGTGCCAGCAGCCGTAGCGGAAACACAGATACGCAGTATTTT
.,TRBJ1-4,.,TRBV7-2,CASSLVADVNEKLFF,TGTGCCAGCAGCTTAGTAGCGGACGTTAATGAAAAACTGTTTTTT
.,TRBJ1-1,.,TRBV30,CAWSVGAEAFF,TGTGCCTGGAGTGTAGGGGCTGAAGCTTTCTTT
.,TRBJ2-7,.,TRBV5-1,CASSFTSMNYEQYF,TGCGCCAGCAGCTTTACTAGCATGAACTACGAGCAGTACTTC
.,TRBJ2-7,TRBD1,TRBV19,CASGPGGTGLFYEQYF,TGTGCCAGTGGGCCTGGTGGGACAGGTCTTTTCTACGAGCAGTACTTC
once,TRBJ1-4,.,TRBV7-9,CASSLGTNEKLFF,TGTGCCAGCAGCCTCGGGACTAATGAAAAACTGTTTTTT
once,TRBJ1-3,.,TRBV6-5,CASMTDSSGNTIYF,TGTGCCAGCATGACGGACAGCTCTGGAAACACCATATATTTT
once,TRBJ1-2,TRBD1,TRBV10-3,CAISEPPDRVWDGYTF,TGTGCCATCAGTGAGCCACCTGACAGGGTTTGGGACGGCTACACCTTC
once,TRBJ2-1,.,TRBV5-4,CASSFTGQGLYEQFF,TGTGCCAGCAGCTTTACAGGGCAGGGTCTTTATGAGCAGTTCTTC
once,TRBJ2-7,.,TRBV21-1,CASSKARASSGGAPGGDSSYEQYF,TGTGCCAGCAGCAAAGCGCGGGCGAGCTCAGGCGGTGCCCCCGGAGGGGACAGTTCCTACGAGCAGTACTTC
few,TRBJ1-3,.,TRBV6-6,CASSTAGAGPGNTIYF,TGTGCCAGCAGCACCGCAGGGGCCGGACCTGGAAACACCATATATTTT
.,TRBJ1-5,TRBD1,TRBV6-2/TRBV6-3,CASSTPGTGKGPGQPQHF,TGTGCCAGCAGTACTCCCGGGACAGGGAAGGGACCCGGTCAGCCCCAGCATTTT
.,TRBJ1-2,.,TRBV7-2,CASSRRVSTGYTF,TGTGCCAGCAGCCGCAGGGTCTCAACGGGCTACACCTTC
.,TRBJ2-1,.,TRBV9,CASNLVEGDVNEQFF,TGTGCCAGCAACCTCGTAGAGGGTGATGTCAATGAGCAGTTCTTC
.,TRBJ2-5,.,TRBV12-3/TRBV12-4,CASSRGLGGTQYF,TGTGCCAGCAGCCGAGGACTGGGGGGGACCCAGTACTTC
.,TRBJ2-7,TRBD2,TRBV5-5,CASSLAASGTTYEQYF,TGTGCCAGCAGCTTGGCGGCTAGCGGGACGACCTACGAGCAGTACTTC
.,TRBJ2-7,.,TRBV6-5,CASSTDSGSYEQYF,TGTGCCAGCAGTACGGACAGCGGAAGCTACGAGCAGTACTTC
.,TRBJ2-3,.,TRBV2,CASSPDFTDTQYF,TGTGCCAGCAGTCCCGACTTCACAGATACGCAGTATTTT
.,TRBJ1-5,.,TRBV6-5,CASSIVGDQPQHF,TGTGCCAGCAGTATAGTCGGGGATCAGCCCCAGCATTTT
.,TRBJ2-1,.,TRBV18,CASSSLSNEQFF,TGTGCCAGCTCTTCCCTCAGCAATGAGCAGTTCTTC
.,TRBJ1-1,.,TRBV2,CAIARAGENTEAFF,TGTGCCATAGCGAGGGCAGGCGAAAACACTGAAGCTTTCTTT
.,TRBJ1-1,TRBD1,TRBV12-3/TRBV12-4,CASSQTGRAFF,TGTGCCAGCAGTCAGACAGGGCGAGCTTTCTTT
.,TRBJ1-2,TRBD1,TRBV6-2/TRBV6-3,CASSAGTGEGYTF,TGTGCCAGCAGTGCCGGGACAGGGGAAGGCTACACCTTC
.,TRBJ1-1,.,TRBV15,CATSRLGGNTEAFF,TGTGCCACCAGCAGACTAGGGGGGAACACTGAAGCTTTCTTT
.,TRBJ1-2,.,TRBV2,CASSDTPGPPYTF,TGTGCCAGCAGTGATACCCCAGGGCCACCCTACACCTTC
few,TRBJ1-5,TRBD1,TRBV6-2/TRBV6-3,CASSYYRDRGDSNQPQHF,TGTGCCAGCAGTTACTACCGGGACAGGGGAGATAGCAATCAGCCCCAGCATTTT
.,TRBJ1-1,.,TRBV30,CAWSSSILMNTEAFF,TGTGCCTGGAGTTCTTCCATCCTAATGAACACTGAAGCTTTCTTT